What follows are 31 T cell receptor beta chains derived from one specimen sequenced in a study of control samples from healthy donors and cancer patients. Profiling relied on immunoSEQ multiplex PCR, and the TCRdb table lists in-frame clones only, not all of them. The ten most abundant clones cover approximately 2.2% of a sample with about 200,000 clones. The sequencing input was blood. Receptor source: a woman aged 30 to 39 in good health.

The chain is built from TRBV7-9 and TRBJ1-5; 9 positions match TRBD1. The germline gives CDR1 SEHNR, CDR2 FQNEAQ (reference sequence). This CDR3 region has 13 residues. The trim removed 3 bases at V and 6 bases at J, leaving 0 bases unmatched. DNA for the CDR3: TGTGCCAGCAGCTTGGGACAGGGTCAGCCCCAGCATTTT. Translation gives CASSLGQGQPQHF.

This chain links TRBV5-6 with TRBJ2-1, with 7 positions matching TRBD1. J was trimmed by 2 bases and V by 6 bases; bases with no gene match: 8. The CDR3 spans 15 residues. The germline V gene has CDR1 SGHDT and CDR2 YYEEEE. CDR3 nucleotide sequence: TGTGCCAGCAACCCGTCGGACAGGCCCTACAATGAGCAGTTCTTC. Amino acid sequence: CASNPSDRPYNEQFF.

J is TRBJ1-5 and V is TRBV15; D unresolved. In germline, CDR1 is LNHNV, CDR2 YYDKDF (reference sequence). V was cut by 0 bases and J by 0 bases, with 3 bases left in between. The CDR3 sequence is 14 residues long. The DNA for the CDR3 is TGTGCCACCAGCAGAGACGTTAGCAATCAGCCCCAGCATTTT. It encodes CATSRDVSNQPQHF.

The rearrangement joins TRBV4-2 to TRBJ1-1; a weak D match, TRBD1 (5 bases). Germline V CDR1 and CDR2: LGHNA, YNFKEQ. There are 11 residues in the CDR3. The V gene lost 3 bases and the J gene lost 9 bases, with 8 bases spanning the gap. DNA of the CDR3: TGTGCCAGCAGCCAGGGGGGGAAAGCTTTCTTT. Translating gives CASSQGGKAFF.

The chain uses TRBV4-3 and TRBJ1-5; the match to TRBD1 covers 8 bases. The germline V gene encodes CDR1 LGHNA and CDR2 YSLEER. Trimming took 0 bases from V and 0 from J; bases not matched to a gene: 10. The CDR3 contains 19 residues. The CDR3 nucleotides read TGCGCCAGCAGCCAAGATTATAGGACAGGGCTTTATAGCAATCAGCCCCAGCATTTT. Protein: CASSQDYRTGLYSNQPQHF.

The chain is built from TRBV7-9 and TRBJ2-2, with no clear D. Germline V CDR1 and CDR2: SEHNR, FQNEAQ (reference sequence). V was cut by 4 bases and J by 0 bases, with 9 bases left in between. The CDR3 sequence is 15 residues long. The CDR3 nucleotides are TGTGCCAGCAGCTCCATACCGGCGAACACCGGGGAGCTGTTTTTT. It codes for CASSSIPANTGELFF. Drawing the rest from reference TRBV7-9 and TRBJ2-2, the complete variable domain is DTGVSQNPRHKITKRGQNVTFRCDPISEHNRLYWYRQTLGQGPEFLTYFQNEAQLEKSRLLSDRFSAERPKGSFSTLEIQRTEQGDSAMYLCASSSIPANTGELFFGEGSRLTVL.

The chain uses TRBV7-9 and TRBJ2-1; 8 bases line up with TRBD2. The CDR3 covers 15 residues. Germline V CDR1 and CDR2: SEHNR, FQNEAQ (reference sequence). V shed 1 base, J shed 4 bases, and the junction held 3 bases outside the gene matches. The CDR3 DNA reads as TGTGCCAGCAGCTTAGGCCAGCGGGGGTACAATGAGCAGTTCTTC. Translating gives CASSLGQRGYNEQFF.

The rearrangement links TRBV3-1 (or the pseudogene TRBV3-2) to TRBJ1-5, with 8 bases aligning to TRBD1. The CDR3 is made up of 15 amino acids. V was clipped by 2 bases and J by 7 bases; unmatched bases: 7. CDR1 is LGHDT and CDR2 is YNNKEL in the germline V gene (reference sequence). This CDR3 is CASSQTGQGGQPQHF. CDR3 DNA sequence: TGTGCCAGCAGCCAAACCGGACAGGGCGGGCAGCCCCAGCATTTT.

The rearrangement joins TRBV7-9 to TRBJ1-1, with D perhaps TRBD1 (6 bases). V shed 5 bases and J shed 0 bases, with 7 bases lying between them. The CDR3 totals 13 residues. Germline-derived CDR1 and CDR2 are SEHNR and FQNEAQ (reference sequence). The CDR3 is CASSGGMNTEAFF. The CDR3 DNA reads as TGTGCCAGCAGCGGGGGCATGAACACTGAAGCTTTCTTT.

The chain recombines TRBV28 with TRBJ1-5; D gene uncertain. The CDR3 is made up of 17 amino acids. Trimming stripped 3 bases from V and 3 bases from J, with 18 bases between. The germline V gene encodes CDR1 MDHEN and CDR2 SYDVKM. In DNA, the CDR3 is TGTGCCAGCAGTTTTTCTGGAGCCCGCGGTCCCAATCAGCCCCAGCATTTT. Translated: CASSFSGARGPNQPQHF.

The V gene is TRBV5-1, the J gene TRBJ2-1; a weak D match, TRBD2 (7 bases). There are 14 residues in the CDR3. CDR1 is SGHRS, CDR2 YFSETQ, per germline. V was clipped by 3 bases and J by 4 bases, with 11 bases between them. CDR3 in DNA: TGCGCCAGCAGCTCTGCGGGGGCGTACAATGAGCAGTTCTTC. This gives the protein CASSSAGAYNEQFF.

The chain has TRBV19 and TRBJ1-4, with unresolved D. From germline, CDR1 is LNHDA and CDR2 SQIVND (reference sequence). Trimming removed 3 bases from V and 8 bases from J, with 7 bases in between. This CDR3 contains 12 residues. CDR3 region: CASSIGVEKLFF. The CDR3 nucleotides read TGTGCCAGTAGTATTGGAGTCGAAAAACTGTTTTTT. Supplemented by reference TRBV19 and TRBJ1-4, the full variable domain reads DGGITQSPKYLFRKEGQNVTLSCEQNLNHDAMYWYRQDPGQGLRLIYYSQIVNDFQKGDIAEGYSVSREKKESFPLTVTSAQKNPTAFYLCASSIGVEKLFFGSGTQLSVL.

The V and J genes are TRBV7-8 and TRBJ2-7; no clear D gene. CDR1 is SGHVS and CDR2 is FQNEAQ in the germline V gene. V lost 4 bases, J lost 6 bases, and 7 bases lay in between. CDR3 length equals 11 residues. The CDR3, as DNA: TGTGCCAGCAGCTGGTACCGCGAGCAGTACTTC. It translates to CASSWYREQYF.

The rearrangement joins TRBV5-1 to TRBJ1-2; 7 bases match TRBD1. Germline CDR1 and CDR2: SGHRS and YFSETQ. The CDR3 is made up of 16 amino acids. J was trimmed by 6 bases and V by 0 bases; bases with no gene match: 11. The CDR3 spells CASSLGTGYLWNGYTF. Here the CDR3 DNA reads TGCGCCAGCAGCTTGGGGACAGGCTACCTATGGAATGGCTACACCTTC.

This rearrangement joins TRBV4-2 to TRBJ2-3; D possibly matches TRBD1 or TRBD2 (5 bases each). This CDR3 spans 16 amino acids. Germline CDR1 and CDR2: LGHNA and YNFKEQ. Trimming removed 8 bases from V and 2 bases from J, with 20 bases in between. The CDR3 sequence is CASSRGDPQATDTQYF. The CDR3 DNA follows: TGTGCCAGCTCGCGAGGGGACCCTCAAGCCACAGATACGCAGTATTTT.

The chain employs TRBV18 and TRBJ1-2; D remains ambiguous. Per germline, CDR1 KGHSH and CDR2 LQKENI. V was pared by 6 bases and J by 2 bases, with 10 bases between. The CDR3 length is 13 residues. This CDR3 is CASSQDWNYGYTF. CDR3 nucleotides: TGTGCCAGCTCGCAGGATTGGAACTATGGCTACACCTTC.

The CDR3 DNA reads as TGTGCCAGCAGCGAATCCGGGACAACAAGACAGCCCCAGCATTTT. Encoded protein: CASSESGTTRQPQHF. This rearrangement joins TRBV7-9 to TRBJ1-5, with a weak D call TRBD1 (6 bases). The germline gives CDR1 SEHNR, CDR2 FQNEAQ (reference sequence). There are 15 residues in the CDR3. Trimming stripped 5 bases from V and 7 bases from J, with 18 bases between.

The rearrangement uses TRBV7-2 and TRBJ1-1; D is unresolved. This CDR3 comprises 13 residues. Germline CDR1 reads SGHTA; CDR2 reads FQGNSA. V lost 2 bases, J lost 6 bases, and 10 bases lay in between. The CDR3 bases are TGTGCCAGCAGCTTATCTGTTCCTCCTGAAGCTTTCTTT. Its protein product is CASSLSVPPEAFF.

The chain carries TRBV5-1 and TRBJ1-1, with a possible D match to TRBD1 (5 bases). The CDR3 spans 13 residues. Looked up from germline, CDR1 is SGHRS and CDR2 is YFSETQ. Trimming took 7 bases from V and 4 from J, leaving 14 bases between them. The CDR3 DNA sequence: TGCGCCAGCGGAGGGGCTGGGGTCACTGAAGCTTTCTTT. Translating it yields CASGGAGVTEAFF.

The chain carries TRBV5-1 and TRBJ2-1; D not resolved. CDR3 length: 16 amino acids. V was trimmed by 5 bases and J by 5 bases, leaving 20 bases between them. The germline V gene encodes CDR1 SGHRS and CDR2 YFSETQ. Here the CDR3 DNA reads TGCGCCAGCAGTTTCGGGCAAGCTCGGGCACACAATGAGCAGTTCTTC. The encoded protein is CASSFGQARAHNEQFF.

The CDR3: CASSLAGRRSYNEQFF. The CDR3 nucleotides are TGCGCCAGCAGCTTGGCCGGGAGAAGGTCCTACAATGAGCAGTTCTTC. The chain joins TRBV5-1 to TRBJ2-1, with a weak D call TRBD2 (6 bases). This CDR3 has 16 residues. Trimming pared 0 bases from V and 1 base from J, leaving 11 bases between. Germline lookup yields CDR1 SGHRS and CDR2 YFSETQ.

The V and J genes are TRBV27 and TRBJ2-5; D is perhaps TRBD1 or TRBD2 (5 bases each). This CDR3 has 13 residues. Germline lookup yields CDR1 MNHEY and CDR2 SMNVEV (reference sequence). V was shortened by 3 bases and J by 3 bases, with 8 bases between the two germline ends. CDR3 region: CASSLRGKETQYF. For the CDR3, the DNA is TGTGCCAGCAGTTTGAGGGGCAAAGAGACCCAGTACTTC.

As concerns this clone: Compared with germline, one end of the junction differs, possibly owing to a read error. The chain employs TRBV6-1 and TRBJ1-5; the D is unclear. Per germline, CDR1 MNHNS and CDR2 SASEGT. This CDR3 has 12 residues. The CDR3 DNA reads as TGTGCCAGCAGTGAAGAAGTTGCTCAGGTCAATTTT. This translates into CASSEEVAQVNF.

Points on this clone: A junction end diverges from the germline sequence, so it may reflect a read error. CDR3 nucleotide sequence: TGTGCTAGCAGCTTCGGGGGGGGCGGCCAAGAGACCCAGTACTTC. This translates into CASSFGGGGQETQYF. The rearrangement joins TRBV7-7 to TRBJ2-5; TRBD2 matches 8 bases. This CDR3 contains 15 residues. CDR1 is SSHAT and CDR2 is FNYEAQ in the germline V gene (reference sequence).

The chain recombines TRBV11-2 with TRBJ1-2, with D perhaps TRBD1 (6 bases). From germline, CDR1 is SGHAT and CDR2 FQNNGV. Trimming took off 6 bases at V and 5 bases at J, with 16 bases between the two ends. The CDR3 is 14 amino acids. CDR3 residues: CASRLGAAGYGYTF. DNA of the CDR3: TGTGCCAGCAGACTGGGGGCAGCCGGGTATGGCTACACCTTC. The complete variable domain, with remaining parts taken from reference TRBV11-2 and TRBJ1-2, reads EAGVAQSPRYKIIEKRQSVAFWCNPISGHATLYWYQQILGQGPKLLIQFQNNGVVDDSQLPKDRFSAERLKGVDSTLKIQPAKLEDSAVYLCASRLGAAGYGYTFGSGTRLTVV.

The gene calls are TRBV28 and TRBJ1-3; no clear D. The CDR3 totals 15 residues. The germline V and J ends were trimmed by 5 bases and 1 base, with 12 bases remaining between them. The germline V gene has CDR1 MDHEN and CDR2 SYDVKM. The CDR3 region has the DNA TGTGCCAGCAGTGGCGAGACGGCATCTGGAAACACCATATATTTT. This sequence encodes CASSGETASGNTIYF.

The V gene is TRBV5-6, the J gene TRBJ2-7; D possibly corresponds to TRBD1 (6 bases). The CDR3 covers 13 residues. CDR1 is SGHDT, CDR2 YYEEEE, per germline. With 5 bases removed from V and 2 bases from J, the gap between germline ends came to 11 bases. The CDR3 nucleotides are TGTGCCAGCAGGGGGCAGGGGACCTACGAGCAGTACTTC. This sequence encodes CASRGQGTYEQYF. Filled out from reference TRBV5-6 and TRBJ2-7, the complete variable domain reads DAGVTQSPTHLIKTRGQQVTLRCSPKSGHDTVSWYQQALGQGPQFIFQYYEEEERQRGNFPDRFSGHQFPNYSSELNVNALLLGDSALYLCASRGQGTYEQYFGPGTRLTVT.

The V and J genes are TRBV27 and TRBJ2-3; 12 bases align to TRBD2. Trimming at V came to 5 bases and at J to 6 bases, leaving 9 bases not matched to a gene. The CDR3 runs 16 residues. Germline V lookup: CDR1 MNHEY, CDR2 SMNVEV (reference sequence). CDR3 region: CASSRRASGGADTQYF. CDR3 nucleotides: TGTGCCAGCAGTCGGAGGGCTAGCGGGGGGGCGGATACGCAGTATTTT.

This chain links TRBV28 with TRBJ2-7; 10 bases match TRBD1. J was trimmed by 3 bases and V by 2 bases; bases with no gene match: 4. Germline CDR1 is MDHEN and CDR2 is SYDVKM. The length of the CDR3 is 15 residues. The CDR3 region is CASSLPTGGYYEQYF. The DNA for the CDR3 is TGTGCCAGCAGTTTACCGACAGGGGGCTACTACGAGCAGTACTTC.

Here the CDR3 reads CASSYPPDSYYEQYF. DNA of the CDR3: TGTGCCAGCAGTTACCCGCCCGACAGTTACTACGAGCAGTACTTC. V usage is TRBV6-6 and J usage is TRBJ2-7; possibly TRBD1 for D (5 bases). Germline V gene data show CDR1 as MNHNY and CDR2 as SVGAGI (reference sequence). Trimming stripped 2 bases from V and 3 bases from J, with 14 bases between. This CDR3 spans 15 amino acids.

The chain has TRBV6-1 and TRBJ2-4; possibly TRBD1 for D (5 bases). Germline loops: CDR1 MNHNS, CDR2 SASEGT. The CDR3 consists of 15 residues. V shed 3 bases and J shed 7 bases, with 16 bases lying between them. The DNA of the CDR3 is TGTGCCAGCAGTGATGGGGCTTGGGTGTGGAACATTCAGTACTTC. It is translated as CASSDGAWVWNIQYF.